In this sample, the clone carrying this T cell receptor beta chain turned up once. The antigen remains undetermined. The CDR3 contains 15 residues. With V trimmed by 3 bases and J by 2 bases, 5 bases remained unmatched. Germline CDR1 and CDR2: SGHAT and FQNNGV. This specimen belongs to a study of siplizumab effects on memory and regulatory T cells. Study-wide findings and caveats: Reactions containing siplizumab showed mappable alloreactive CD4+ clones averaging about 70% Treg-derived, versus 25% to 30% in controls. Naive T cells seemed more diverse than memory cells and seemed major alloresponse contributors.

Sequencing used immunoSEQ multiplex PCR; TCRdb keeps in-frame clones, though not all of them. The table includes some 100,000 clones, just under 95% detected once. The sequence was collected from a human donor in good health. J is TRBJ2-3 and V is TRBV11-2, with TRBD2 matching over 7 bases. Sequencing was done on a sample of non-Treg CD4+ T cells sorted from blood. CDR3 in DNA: TGTGCCAGCAGCTTTTCCGGGGGGTTCACAGATACGCAGTATTTT. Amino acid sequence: CASSFSGGFTDTQYF. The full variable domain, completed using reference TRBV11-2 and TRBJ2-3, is EAGVAQSPRYKIIEKRQSVAFWCNPISGHATLYWYQQILGQGPKLLIQFQNNGVVDDSQLPKDRFSAERLKGVDSTLKIQPAKLEDSAVYLCASSFSGGFTDTQYFGPGTRLTVL.